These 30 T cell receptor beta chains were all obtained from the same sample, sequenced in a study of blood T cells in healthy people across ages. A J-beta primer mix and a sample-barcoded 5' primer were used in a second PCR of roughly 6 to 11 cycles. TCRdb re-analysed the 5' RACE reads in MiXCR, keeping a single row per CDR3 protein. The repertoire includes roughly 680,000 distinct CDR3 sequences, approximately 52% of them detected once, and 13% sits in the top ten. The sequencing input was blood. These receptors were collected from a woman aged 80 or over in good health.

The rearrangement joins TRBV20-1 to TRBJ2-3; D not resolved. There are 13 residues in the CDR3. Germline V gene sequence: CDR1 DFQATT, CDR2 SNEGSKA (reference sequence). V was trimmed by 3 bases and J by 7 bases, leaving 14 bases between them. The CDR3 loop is CSASNPNGNTQYF. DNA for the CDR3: TGCAGTGCTAGTAATCCAAATGGGAATACGCAGTATTTT.

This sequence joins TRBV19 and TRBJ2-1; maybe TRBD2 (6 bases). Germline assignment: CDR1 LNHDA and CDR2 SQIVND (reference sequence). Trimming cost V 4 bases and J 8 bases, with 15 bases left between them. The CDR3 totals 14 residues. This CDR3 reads CASSRRGTGDEQFF. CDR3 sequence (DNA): TGTGCCAGTAGTAGACGGGGGACCGGCGATGAGCAGTTCTTC. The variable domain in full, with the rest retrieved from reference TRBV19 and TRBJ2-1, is DGGITQSPKYLFRKEGQNVTLSCEQNLNHDAMYWYRQDPGQGLRLIYYSQIVNDFQKGDIAEGYSVSREKKESFPLTVTSAQKNPTAFYLCASSRRGTGDEQFFGPGTRLTVL.

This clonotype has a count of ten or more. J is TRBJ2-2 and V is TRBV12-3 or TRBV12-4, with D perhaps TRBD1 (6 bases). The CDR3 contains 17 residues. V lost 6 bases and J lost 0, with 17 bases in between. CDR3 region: CASSPLLRTANTGELFF. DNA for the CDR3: TGTGCCAGCAGCCCCCTTTTAAGGACAGCGAACACCGGGGAGCTGTTTTTT.

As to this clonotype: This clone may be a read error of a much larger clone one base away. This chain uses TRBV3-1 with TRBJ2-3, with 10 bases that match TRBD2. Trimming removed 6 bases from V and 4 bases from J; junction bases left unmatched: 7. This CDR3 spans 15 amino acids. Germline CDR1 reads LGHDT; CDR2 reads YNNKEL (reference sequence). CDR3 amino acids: CASSPSGTSADTQYF. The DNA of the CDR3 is TGTGCCAGCAGTCCTAGCGGGACTAGCGCAGATACGCAGTATTTT.

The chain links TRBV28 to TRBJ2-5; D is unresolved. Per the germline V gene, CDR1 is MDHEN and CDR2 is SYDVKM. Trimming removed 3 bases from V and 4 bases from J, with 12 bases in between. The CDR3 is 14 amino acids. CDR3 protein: CASSFPARSETQYF. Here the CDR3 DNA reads TGTGCCAGCAGTTTCCCGGCGAGGTCAGAGACCCAGTACTTC.

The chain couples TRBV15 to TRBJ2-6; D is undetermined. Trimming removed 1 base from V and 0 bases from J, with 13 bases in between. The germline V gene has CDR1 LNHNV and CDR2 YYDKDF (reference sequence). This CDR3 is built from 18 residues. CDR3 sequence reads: CATSRGLGSGSGANVLTF. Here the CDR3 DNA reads TGTGCCACCAGCAGAGGTTTAGGGTCGGGCTCTGGGGCCAACGTCCTGACTTTC.

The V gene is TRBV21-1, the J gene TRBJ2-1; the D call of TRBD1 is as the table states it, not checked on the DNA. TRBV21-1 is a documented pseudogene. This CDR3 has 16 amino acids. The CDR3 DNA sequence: TGTGCCAGCAGCACGGGGACAGGTGTGGGGGGCTTCGAGCAGTTCTTC. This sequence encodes CASSTGTGVGGFEQFF.

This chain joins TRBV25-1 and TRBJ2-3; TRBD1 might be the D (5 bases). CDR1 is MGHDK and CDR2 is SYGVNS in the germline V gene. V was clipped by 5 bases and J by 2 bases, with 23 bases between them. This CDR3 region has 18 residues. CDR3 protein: CASSLGRQYYPDTDTQYF. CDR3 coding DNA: TGTGCCAGCAGTCTAGGAAGACAGTACTATCCCGACACAGATACGCAGTATTTT.

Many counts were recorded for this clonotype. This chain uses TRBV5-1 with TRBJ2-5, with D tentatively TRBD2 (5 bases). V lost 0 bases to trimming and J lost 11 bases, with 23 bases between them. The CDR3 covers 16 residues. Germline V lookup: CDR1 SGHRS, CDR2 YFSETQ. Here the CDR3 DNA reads TGCGCCAGCAGCTTGGCCCTAGACTGGCTAACTAGGGAGCAGTACTTC. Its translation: CASSLALDWLTREQYF.

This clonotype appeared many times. CDR3 DNA: TGTGCCAGCTCACCGGGCAGGGCACCCTACAATGAGCAGTTCTTC. Protein sequence: CASSPGRAPYNEQFF. V is TRBV18 and J is TRBJ2-1, with D maybe TRBD1 (5 bases). Germline V CDR1 and CDR2: KGHSH, LQKENI. This CDR3 has 15 residues. V was clipped by 3 bases and J by 2 bases, with 11 bases between them.

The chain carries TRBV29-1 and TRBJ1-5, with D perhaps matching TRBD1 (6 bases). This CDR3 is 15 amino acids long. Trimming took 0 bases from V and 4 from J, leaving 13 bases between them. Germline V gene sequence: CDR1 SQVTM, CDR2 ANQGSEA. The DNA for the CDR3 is TGCAGCGTTGAAGAAGGGGGAGGAGTGAATCAGCCCCAGCATTTT. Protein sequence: CSVEEGGGVNQPQHF.

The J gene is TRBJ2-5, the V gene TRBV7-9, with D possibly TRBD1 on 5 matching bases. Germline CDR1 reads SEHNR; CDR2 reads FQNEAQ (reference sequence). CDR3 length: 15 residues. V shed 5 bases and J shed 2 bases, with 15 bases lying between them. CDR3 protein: CASSVGQSEQETQYF. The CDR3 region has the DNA TGTGCCAGCAGCGTAGGACAATCTGAACAAGAGACCCAGTACTTC.

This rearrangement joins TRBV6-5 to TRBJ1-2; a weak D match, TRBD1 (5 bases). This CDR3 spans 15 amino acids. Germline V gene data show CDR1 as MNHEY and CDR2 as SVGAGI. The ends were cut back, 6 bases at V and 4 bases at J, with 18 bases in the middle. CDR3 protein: CASRGLQGVSYGYTF. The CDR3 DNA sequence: TGTGCCAGCAGAGGGCTTCAGGGTGTGTCCTATGGCTACACCTTC.

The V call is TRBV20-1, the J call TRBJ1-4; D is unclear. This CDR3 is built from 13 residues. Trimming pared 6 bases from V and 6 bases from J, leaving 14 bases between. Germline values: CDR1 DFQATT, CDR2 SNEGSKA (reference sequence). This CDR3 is CSARPVGHEKLFF. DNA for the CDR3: TGCAGTGCCAGACCCGTAGGGCATGAAAAACTGTTTTTT.

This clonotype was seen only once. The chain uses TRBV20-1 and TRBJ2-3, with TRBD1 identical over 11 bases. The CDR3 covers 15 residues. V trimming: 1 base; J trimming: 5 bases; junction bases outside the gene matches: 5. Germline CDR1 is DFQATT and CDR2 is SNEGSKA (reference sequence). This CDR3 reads CSARAGTGGGDTQYF. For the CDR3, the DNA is TGCAGTGCTAGAGCCGGGACAGGGGGAGGAGATACGCAGTATTTT.

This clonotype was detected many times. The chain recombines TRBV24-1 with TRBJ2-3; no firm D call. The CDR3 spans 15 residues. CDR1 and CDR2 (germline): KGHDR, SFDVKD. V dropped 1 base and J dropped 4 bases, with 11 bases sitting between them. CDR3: CATSDLASGPDTQYF. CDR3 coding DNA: TGTGCCACCAGTGATTTAGCCTCGGGCCCAGATACGCAGTATTTT.

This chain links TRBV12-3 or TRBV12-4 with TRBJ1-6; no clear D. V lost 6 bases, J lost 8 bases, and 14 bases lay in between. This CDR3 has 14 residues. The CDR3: CASRPTGSYSPLHF. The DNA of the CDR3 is TGTGCCAGCAGGCCTACGGGTTCTTATTCACCCCTCCACTTT.

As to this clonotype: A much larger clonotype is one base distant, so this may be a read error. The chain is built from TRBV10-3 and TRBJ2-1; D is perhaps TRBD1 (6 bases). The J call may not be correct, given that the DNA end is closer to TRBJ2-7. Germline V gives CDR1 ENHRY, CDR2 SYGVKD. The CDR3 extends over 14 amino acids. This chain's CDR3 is CAISESVGDNEQYF. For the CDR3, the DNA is TGTGCCATCAGTGAGTCGGTAGGGGACAATGAGCAGTACTTC.

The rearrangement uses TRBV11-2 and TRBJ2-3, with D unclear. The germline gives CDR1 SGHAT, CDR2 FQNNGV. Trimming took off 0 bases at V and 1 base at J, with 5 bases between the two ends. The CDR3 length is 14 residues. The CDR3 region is CASSLDSRTDTQYF. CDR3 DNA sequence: TGTGCCAGCAGCTTAGACAGTCGCACAGATACGCAGTATTTT. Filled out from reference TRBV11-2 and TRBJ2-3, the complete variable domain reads EAGVAQSPRYKIIEKRQSVAFWCNPISGHATLYWYQQILGQGPKLLIQFQNNGVVDDSQLPKDRFSAERLKGVDSTLKIQPAKLEDSAVYLCASSLDSRTDTQYFGPGTRLTVL.

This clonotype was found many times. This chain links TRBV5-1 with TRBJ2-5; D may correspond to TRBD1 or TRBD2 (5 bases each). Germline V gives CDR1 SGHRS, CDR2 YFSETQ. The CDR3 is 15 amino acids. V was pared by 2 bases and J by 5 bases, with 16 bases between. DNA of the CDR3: TGCGCCAGCAGCTTTGGGACCGCCTTGGGGGAGACCCAGTACTTC. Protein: CASSFGTALGETQYF.

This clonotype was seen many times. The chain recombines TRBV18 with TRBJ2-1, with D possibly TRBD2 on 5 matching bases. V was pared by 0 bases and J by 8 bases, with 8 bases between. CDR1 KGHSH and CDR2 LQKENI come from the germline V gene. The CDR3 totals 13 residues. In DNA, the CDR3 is TGTGCCAGCTCACCACCAGGTAGCGATGAGCAGTTCTTC. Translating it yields CASSPPGSDEQFF.

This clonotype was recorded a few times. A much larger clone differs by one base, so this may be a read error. CDR3 in DNA: TGCAGTGCCCCCAAGGGGGGACTAGCCTCCATGGAGCAGTACTTC. Translating it yields CSAPKGGLASMEQYF. The V and J genes are TRBV20-1 and TRBJ2-7; TRBD2 matches 9 bases. V shed 6 bases, J shed 7 bases, and the junction held 16 bases outside the gene matches. In germline, CDR1 is DFQATT, CDR2 SNEGSKA (reference sequence). This CDR3 region has 15 residues.

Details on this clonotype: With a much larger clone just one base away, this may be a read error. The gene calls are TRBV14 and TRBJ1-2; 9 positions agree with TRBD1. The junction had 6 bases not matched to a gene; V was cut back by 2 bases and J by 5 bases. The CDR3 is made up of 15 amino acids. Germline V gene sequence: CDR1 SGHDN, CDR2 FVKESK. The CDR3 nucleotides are TGTGCCAGCAGCCAATTCGCGACAGGGGGATATGGCTACACCTTC. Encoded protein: CASSQFATGGYGYTF.

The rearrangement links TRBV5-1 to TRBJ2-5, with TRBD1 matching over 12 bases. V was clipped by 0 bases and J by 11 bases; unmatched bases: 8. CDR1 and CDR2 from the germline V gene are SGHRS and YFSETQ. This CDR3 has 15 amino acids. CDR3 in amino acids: CASSLGGQGAVEQYF. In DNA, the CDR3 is TGCGCCAGCAGCTTGGGGGGACAGGGGGCGGTTGAGCAGTACTTC.

The CDR3 region has the DNA TGTGCCAGCCGGGGGCCAGGGTATGGCTACACCTTC. This sequence encodes CASRGPGYGYTF. The chain carries TRBV27 and TRBJ1-2; possibly TRBD1 for D (6 bases). V was pared by 8 bases and J by 5 bases, with 12 bases between. The V gene's germline CDR1 is MNHEY and CDR2 SMNVEV (reference sequence). This CDR3 is 12 amino acids long.

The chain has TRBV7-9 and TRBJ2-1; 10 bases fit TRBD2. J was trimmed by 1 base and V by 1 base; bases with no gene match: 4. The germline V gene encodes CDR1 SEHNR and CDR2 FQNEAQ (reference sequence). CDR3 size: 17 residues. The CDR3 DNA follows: TGTGCCAGCAGCTTAGATACTAGCGGGGAATCCTACAATGAGCAGTTCTTC. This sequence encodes CASSLDTSGESYNEQFF. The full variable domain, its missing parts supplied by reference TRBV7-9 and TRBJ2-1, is DTGVSQNPRHKITKRGQNVTFRCDPISEHNRLYWYRQTLGQGPEFLTYFQNEAQLEKSRLLSDRFSAERPKGSFSTLEIQRTEQGDSAMYLCASSLDTSGESYNEQFFGPGTRLTVL.

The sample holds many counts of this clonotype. The CDR3 bases are TGCAGTGCTAGGTATAGGACTTCCAATCAGCCCCAGCATTTT. Translation gives CSARYRTSNQPQHF. This chain links TRBV20-1 with TRBJ1-5; D is unclear. The ends were cut back, 3 bases at V and 3 bases at J, with 12 bases in the middle. The germline CDR1 and CDR2 sequences are DFQATT and SNEGSKA (reference sequence). The CDR3 spans 14 residues.

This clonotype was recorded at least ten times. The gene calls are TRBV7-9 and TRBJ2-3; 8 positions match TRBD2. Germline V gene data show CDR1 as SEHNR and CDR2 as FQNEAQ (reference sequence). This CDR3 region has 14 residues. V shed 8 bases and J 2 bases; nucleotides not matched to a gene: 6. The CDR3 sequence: CASDSGIHTDTQYF. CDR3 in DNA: TGTGCCAGCGATAGCGGGATTCACACAGATACGCAGTATTTT.

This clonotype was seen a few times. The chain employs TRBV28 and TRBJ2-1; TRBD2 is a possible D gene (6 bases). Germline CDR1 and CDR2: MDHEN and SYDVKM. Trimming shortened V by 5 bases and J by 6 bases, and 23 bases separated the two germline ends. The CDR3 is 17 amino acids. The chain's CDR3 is CASSTQSALRGGNEQFF. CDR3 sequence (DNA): TGTGCCAGCAGTACACAAAGCGCCCTAAGGGGAGGCAATGAGCAGTTCTTC.

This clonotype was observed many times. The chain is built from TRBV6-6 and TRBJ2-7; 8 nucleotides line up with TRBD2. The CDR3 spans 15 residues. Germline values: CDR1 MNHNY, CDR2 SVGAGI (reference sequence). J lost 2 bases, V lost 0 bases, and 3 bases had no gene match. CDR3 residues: CASSYSSGGPYEQYF. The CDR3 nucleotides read TGTGCCAGCAGTTACTCTTCGGGAGGGCCCTACGAGCAGTACTTC.